The TCR beta chain under discussion was sequenced for a study of blood T cell repertoires in COVID-19. Overall study context: Whether acute or convalescent, the COVID-19 samples came from the United States, Italy and Spain. The cDNA or gDNA used as material had been derived from T cells, B-cell-depleted T cells, or PBMCs.

As originally analysed: Scientists estimated how many nucleated cells there were by amplifying reference gene primers. The table came from immunoSEQ multiplex PCR; TCRdb's copy has only in-frame clones and leaves some out. V and J calls and clone size follow that table, whereas D and trimming were derived from the DNA. The sample carries 250,000 or so clones, roughly 90% recorded once. V was shortened by 5 bases and J by 2 bases, with 14 bases between the two germline ends. The germline V gene encodes CDR1 SGHDN and CDR2 FVKESK. CDR3 length: 15 residues. This clonotype was sampled from a woman in her twenties or thirties with acute or convalescent COVID-19. Sequencing input: peripheral blood. The V gene is TRBV14, the J gene TRBJ2-3; D perhaps matches TRBD2 (5 bases). CDR3 coding DNA: TGTGCCAGCAGCAGCTCGAGGGCCAACACAGATACGCAGTATTTT. It codes for CASSSSRANTDTQYF.